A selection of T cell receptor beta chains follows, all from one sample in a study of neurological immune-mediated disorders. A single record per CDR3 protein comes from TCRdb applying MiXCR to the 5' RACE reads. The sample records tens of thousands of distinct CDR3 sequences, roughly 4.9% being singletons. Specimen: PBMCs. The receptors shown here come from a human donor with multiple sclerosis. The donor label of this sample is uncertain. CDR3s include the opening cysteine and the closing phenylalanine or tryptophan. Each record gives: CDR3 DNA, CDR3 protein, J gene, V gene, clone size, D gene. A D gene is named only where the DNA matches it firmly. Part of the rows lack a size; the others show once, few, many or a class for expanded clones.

cdr3_nt: TGTGCCAGCAGCTTCTCCCGAGGATATGATTCACCCCTCCACTTT
cdr3_aa: CASSFSRGYDSPLHF
j_call: TRBJ1-6
v_call: TRBV7-9
clone_size: many
d_call: .

cdr3_nt: TGTGCCAGCCAGGGGGCCGGGGAGCTGTTTTTT
cdr3_aa: CASQGAGELFF
j_call: TRBJ2-2
v_call: TRBV27
clone_size: many
d_call: TRBD1

cdr3_nt: TGCGCCAGCAGCTTACGGAGCAATCAGCCCCAGCATTTT
cdr3_aa: CASSLRSNQPQHF
j_call: TRBJ1-5
v_call: TRBV5-1
clone_size: .
d_call: .

cdr3_nt: TGCGCCAGCAGCCCTAACCCGGGACTATTGGGCCCCGGGGAGCTGTTTTTT
cdr3_aa: CASSPNPGLLGPGELFF
j_call: TRBJ2-2
v_call: TRBV5-1
clone_size: many
d_call: TRBD2

cdr3_nt: TGTGCCAGCAGTTACTTAGCGGGAGAGACGCAGTATTTT
cdr3_aa: CASSYLAGETQYF
j_call: TRBJ2-3
v_call: TRBV6-6
clone_size: many
d_call: TRBD2

cdr3_nt: TGTGCCAGCCGAAGGGTGGGTTCACCCCTCCACTTT
cdr3_aa: CASRRVGSPLHF
j_call: TRBJ1-6
v_call: TRBV3-1
clone_size: many
d_call: .

cdr3_nt: TGTGCCAGCAGTCGGGACGGAGCAACTAATGAAAAACTGTTTTTT
cdr3_aa: CASSRDGATNEKLFF
j_call: TRBJ1-4
v_call: TRBV7-2
clone_size: many
d_call: .

cdr3_nt: TGTGCCAGCAGTCGACAGGGGGACGAGCAGTACTTC
cdr3_aa: CASSRQGDEQYF
j_call: TRBJ2-7
v_call: TRBV12-3/TRBV12-4
clone_size: many
d_call: TRBD1

cdr3_nt: TGTGCCAGCAGGTCCAACAGCAACAATGAGCAGTTCTTC
cdr3_aa: CASRSNSNNEQFF
j_call: TRBJ2-1
v_call: TRBV6-6
clone_size: many
d_call: .

cdr3_nt: TGTGCCAGCAGCGTAGAGTCGACTAGCGGGGGGCGCGTAGATACGCAGTATTTT
cdr3_aa: CASSVESTSGGRVDTQYF
j_call: TRBJ2-3
v_call: TRBV9
clone_size: many
d_call: TRBD2

cdr3_nt: TGCGCCACCCGACGGGGGTCTGGAAACACCATATATTTT
cdr3_aa: CATRRGSGNTIYF
j_call: TRBJ1-3
v_call: TRBV10-2
clone_size: many
d_call: .

cdr3_nt: TGCAGTGCTCTGAATACAGGGGACTATGGCTACACCTTC
cdr3_aa: CSALNTGDYGYTF
j_call: TRBJ1-2
v_call: TRBV20-1
clone_size: many
d_call: TRBD1

cdr3_nt: TGTGCCAGCAGTTACTCGAACAGGGGCACAGATACGCAGTATTTT
cdr3_aa: CASSYSNRGTDTQYF
j_call: TRBJ2-3
v_call: TRBV6-5
clone_size: many
d_call: .

cdr3_nt: TGCAGTGCTAGGTTGACAGGGGGTAACTATGGCTACACCTTC
cdr3_aa: CSARLTGGNYGYTF
j_call: TRBJ1-2
v_call: TRBV20-1
clone_size: many
d_call: TRBD1

cdr3_nt: TGTGCCAGCAGCTTGGGAGGGATAAGGAGCACAGATACGCAGTATTTT
cdr3_aa: CASSLGGIRSTDTQYF
j_call: TRBJ2-3
v_call: TRBV5-5
clone_size: many
d_call: .

cdr3_nt: TGTGCCAGCAGTGACGCAGGCACAGATACGCAGTATTTT
cdr3_aa: CASSDAGTDTQYF
j_call: TRBJ2-3
v_call: TRBV6-4
clone_size: many
d_call: .

cdr3_nt: TGCAGTGCTTTAGGCGGGCCTAGCTACGAGCAGTACTTC
cdr3_aa: CSALGGPSYEQYF
j_call: TRBJ2-7
v_call: TRBV20-1
clone_size: many
d_call: .

cdr3_nt: TGTGCCTGGAGGGTAGGACTAGCGGGGGATACGCAGTATTTT
cdr3_aa: CAWRVGLAGDTQYF
j_call: TRBJ2-3
v_call: TRBV30
clone_size: many
d_call: TRBD2

cdr3_nt: TGCGCCAGCAGCTTGGAGCAGAACTATGGCTACACCTTC
cdr3_aa: CASSLEQNYGYTF
j_call: TRBJ1-2
v_call: TRBV5-1
clone_size: many
d_call: .

cdr3_nt: TGTGCCAGCAGCTTATTTCCGGCAGGAGGGAACGAGCAGTACTTC
cdr3_aa: CASSLFPAGGNEQYF
j_call: TRBJ2-7
v_call: TRBV7-9
clone_size: many
d_call: .

cdr3_nt: TGCAGTGCTAGAGACAGGAGGGTGAACACTGAAGCTTTCTTT
cdr3_aa: CSARDRRVNTEAFF
j_call: TRBJ1-1
v_call: TRBV20-1
clone_size: many
d_call: .

cdr3_nt: TGTGCCAGCAGCTTAATGTTAGGCGTCAGTGAAGCTTTCTTT
cdr3_aa: CASSLMLGVSEAFF
j_call: TRBJ1-1
v_call: TRBV7-2
clone_size: many
d_call: .

cdr3_nt: TGTGCCAGCAGTCCCCCCTGGGGACAGACAGAAGCTTTCTTT
cdr3_aa: CASSPPWGQTEAFF
j_call: TRBJ1-1
v_call: TRBV2
clone_size: many
d_call: TRBD1

cdr3_nt: TGTGCCAGCAGTTACTCTGTCGACGAAGAGACCCAGTACTTC
cdr3_aa: CASSYSVDEETQYF
j_call: TRBJ2-5
v_call: TRBV6-5
clone_size: .
d_call: .

cdr3_nt: TGTGCCATCAGTGAAAGTGGGGATGGGGACACTGAAGCTTTCTTT
cdr3_aa: CAISESGDGDTEAFF
j_call: TRBJ1-1
v_call: TRBV10-3
clone_size: many
d_call: .

cdr3_nt: TGCGCCAGCAGCCAAGCACTGTCCACAGATACGCAGTATTTT
cdr3_aa: CASSQALSTDTQYF
j_call: TRBJ2-3
v_call: TRBV4-1
clone_size: many
d_call: .

cdr3_nt: TGCAGTGCTAGAAAGGGGGGCAGGGAAAAACTGTTTTTT
cdr3_aa: CSARKGGREKLFF
j_call: TRBJ1-4
v_call: TRBV20-1
clone_size: many
d_call: .

cdr3_nt: TGTGCCAGCACCCCACAGGGGGTTGGAACCGGGGAGCTGTTTTTT
cdr3_aa: CASTPQGVGTGELFF
j_call: TRBJ2-2
v_call: TRBV27
clone_size: many
d_call: TRBD1

cdr3_nt: TGCAGCGTTGGAGCTAGCGGGGGGGCCTACGAGCAGTACTTC
cdr3_aa: CSVGASGGAYEQYF
j_call: TRBJ2-7
v_call: TRBV29-1
clone_size: few
d_call: TRBD2

cdr3_nt: TGCGCCAGTTCCGTACAGGGATTGGAGCAGTTCTTC
cdr3_aa: CASSVQGLEQFF
j_call: TRBJ2-1
v_call: TRBV5-1
clone_size: .
d_call: .

cdr3_nt: TGTGCCATCAGTGAGTACCTACAGGGAGGTGGCTACACCTTC
cdr3_aa: CAISEYLQGGGYTF
j_call: TRBJ1-2
v_call: TRBV10-3
clone_size: many
d_call: .

cdr3_nt: TGTGCCAGCAGCGTAGGTCCCCCAGATACGCAGTATTTT
cdr3_aa: CASSVGPPDTQYF
j_call: TRBJ2-3
v_call: TRBV9
clone_size: few
d_call: .

cdr3_nt: TGTGCCAGCAGCAACCCAGGGTGGGGATCAAATTCGAACACCGGGGAGCTGTTTTTT
cdr3_aa: CASSNPGWGSNSNTGELFF
j_call: TRBJ2-2
v_call: TRBV7-6
clone_size: many
d_call: .

cdr3_nt: TGCGCCAGCAGCTCGGCAGCCGGCGGCATTCAGTACTTC
cdr3_aa: CASSSAAGGIQYF
j_call: TRBJ2-4
v_call: TRBV5-1
clone_size: many
d_call: .

cdr3_nt: TGCAGTGCTGTAAGACTAGCGGGCGCGAATGAGCAGTTCTTC
cdr3_aa: CSAVRLAGANEQFF
j_call: TRBJ2-1
v_call: TRBV20-1
clone_size: many
d_call: TRBD2

cdr3_nt: TGTGCCATCAGGAGCTCGATATCCTCCTACGAGCAGTACTTC
cdr3_aa: CAIRSSISSYEQYF
j_call: TRBJ2-7
v_call: TRBV10-3
clone_size: many
d_call: .

cdr3_nt: TGCAGCGGGGGACAGGGAGTGGGCACAGATACGCAGTATTTT
cdr3_aa: CSGGQGVGTDTQYF
j_call: TRBJ2-3
v_call: TRBV29-1
clone_size: many
d_call: TRBD1

cdr3_nt: TGCAGCGTTGAATTGGTCTACAATGAGCAGTTCTTC
cdr3_aa: CSVELVYNEQFF
j_call: TRBJ2-1
v_call: TRBV29-1
clone_size: .
d_call: .

cdr3_nt: TGTGCCAGCTCCGGGACAGGGACCAAAAACATTCAGTACTTC
cdr3_aa: CASSGTGTKNIQYF
j_call: TRBJ2-4
v_call: TRBV18
clone_size: many
d_call: TRBD1

cdr3_nt: TGCAGTGCTAGAGATCCCCGACAGGGGGCCTACACTGAAGCTTTCTTT
cdr3_aa: CSARDPRQGAYTEAFF
j_call: TRBJ1-1
v_call: TRBV20-1
clone_size: .
d_call: TRBD1

cdr3_nt: TGCGCCAGCAGCTTGGGGCCAGGGAATGGCGAGCAGTTCTTC
cdr3_aa: CASSLGPGNGEQFF
j_call: TRBJ2-1
v_call: TRBV5-1
clone_size: many
d_call: .

cdr3_nt: TGCAGTGCTAGAGAAGCGGGGCGAGAGACCCAGTACTTC
cdr3_aa: CSAREAGRETQYF
j_call: TRBJ2-5
v_call: TRBV20-1
clone_size: many
d_call: TRBD2

cdr3_nt: TGTGCCATCAGTCCTATGGGGGGCGCGACCACCTACGAGCAGTACTTC
cdr3_aa: CAISPMGGATTYEQYF
j_call: TRBJ2-7
v_call: TRBV10-3
clone_size: many
d_call: .

cdr3_nt: TGTGCCAGCAGTCTCCATCCCGGGACAGGATCGGCTTTCTTT
cdr3_aa: CASSLHPGTGSAFF
j_call: TRBJ1-1
v_call: TRBV12-3/TRBV12-4
clone_size: many
d_call: TRBD1

cdr3_nt: TGTGCCAGCAGTTTAGGACTCTATGGCTACACCTTC
cdr3_aa: CASSLGLYGYTF
j_call: TRBJ1-2
v_call: TRBV12-3/TRBV12-4
clone_size: many
d_call: .

cdr3_nt: TGCGCCAGCAGCTTGCGGGGGTTGAGTGCCGGGGAGCTGTTTTTT
cdr3_aa: CASSLRGLSAGELFF
j_call: TRBJ2-2
v_call: TRBV5-1
clone_size: many
d_call: .

cdr3_nt: TGCAGTGCTAGAGATCGTCGGGGTTACAATGAGCAGTTCTTC
cdr3_aa: CSARDRRGYNEQFF
j_call: TRBJ2-1
v_call: TRBV20-1
clone_size: many
d_call: .

cdr3_nt: TGCGCCAGCAGCTTGAGGGCGGGGGGCAGGACATTCACAGATACGCAGTATTTT
cdr3_aa: CASSLRAGGRTFTDTQYF
j_call: TRBJ2-3
v_call: TRBV5-1
clone_size: many
d_call: TRBD2

cdr3_nt: TGTGCCAGCAGCTCGACAGGGGGCGGCTATGGCTACACCTTC
cdr3_aa: CASSSTGGGYGYTF
j_call: TRBJ1-2
v_call: TRBV7-9
clone_size: .
d_call: TRBD1

cdr3_nt: TGCAGCGTGCCCGGGGCCGGGACAGCCTACGAGCAGTACTTC
cdr3_aa: CSVPGAGTAYEQYF
j_call: TRBJ2-7
v_call: TRBV29-1
clone_size: many
d_call: TRBD1

cdr3_nt: TGTGCCAGCAGTTACCCGACGTCAGGGGCCGGGGAGCTGTTTTTT
cdr3_aa: CASSYPTSGAGELFF
j_call: TRBJ2-2
v_call: TRBV6-5
clone_size: many
d_call: .

cdr3_nt: TGCAGTGTACCGGGGGCCAACGAGCAGTACTTC
cdr3_aa: CSVPGANEQYF
j_call: TRBJ2-7
v_call: TRBV20-1
clone_size: .
d_call: .

cdr3_nt: TGCGCCAGCAGCTTCGATGCAAGGGTTAGCTCCTACAATGAGCAGTTCTTC
cdr3_aa: CASSFDARVSSYNEQFF
j_call: TRBJ2-1
v_call: TRBV5-1
clone_size: many
d_call: .

cdr3_nt: TGCGCCAGCAGCGGCGGGACCGTTCCCCACTATGGCTACACCTTC
cdr3_aa: CASSGGTVPHYGYTF
j_call: TRBJ1-2
v_call: TRBV5-1
clone_size: many
d_call: .